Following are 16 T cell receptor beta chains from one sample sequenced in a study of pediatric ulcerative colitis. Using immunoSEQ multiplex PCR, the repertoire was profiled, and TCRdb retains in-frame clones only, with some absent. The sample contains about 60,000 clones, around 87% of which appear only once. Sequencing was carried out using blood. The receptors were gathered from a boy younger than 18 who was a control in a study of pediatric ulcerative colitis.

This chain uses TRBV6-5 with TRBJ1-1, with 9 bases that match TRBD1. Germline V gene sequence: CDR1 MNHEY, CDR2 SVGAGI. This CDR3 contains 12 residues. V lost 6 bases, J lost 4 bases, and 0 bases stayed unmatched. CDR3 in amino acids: CASRQGATEAFF. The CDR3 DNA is TGTGCCAGCAGACAGGGGGCCACTGAAGCTTTCTTT.

In nucleotides, the CDR3 is TGTGCCAGCAGGTGGGCGGGGGGGCCCGAGACCCAGTACTTC. Its translation is CASRWAGGPETQYF. V is TRBV11-2 and J is TRBJ2-5; 9 bases align to TRBD2. V shed 6 bases and J 5 bases; nucleotides not matched to a gene: 7. There are 14 residues in the CDR3. Germline-derived CDR1 and CDR2 are SGHAT and FQNNGV.

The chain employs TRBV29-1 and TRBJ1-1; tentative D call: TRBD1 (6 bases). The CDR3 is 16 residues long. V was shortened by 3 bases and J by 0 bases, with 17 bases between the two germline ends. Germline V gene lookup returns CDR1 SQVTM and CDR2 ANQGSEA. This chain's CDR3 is CSVDGRDTELNTEAFF. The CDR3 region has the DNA TGCAGCGTTGATGGCCGGGACACCGAGTTGAACACTGAAGCTTTCTTT.

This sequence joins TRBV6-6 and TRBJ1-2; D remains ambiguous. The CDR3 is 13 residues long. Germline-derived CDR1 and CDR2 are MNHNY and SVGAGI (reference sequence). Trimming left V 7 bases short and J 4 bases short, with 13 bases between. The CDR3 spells CASKAGEPYGYTF. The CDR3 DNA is TGTGCCAGCAAGGCCGGGGAGCCCTATGGCTACACCTTC.

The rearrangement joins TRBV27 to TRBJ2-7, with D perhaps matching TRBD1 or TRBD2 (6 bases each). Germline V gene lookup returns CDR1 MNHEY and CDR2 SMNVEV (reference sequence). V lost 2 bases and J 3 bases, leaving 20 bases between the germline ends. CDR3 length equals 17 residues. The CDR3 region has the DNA TGTGCCAGCAGTTTACGGTACGTGCGGGACAACTTCTACGAGCAGTACTTC. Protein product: CASSLRYVRDNFYEQYF.

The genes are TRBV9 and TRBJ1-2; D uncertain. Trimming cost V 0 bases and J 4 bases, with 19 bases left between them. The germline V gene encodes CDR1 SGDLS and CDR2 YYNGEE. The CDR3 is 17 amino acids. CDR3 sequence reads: CASSVVLFPLLSYGYTF. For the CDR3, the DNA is TGTGCCAGCAGCGTAGTTCTTTTTCCCCTCCTAAGCTATGGCTACACCTTC.

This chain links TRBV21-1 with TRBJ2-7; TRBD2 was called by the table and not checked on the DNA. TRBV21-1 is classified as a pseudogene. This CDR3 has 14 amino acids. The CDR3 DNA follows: TGTGCCAGCAGCAGGAGGCAGGGAGGCTACGAGCAGTACTTC. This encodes CASSRRQGGYEQYF.

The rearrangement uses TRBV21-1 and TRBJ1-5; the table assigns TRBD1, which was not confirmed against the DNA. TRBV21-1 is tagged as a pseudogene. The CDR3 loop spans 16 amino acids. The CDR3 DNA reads TGTGCCAGCAGCAATTTTTGGACAGGGGACAATCAGCCCCAGCATTTT. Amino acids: CASSNFWTGDNQPQHF.

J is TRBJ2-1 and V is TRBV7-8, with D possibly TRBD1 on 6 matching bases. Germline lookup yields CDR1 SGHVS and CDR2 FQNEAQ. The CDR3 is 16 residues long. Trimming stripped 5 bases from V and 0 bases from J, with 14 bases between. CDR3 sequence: CASSPFSGASYNEQFF. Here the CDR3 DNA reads TGTGCCAGCAGCCCATTCTCAGGGGCCTCCTACAATGAGCAGTTCTTC.

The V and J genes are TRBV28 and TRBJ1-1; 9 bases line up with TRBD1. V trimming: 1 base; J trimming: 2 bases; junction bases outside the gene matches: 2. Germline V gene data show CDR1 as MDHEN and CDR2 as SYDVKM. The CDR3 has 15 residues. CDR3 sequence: CASSLLGQGNTEAFF. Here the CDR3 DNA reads TGTGCCAGCAGTTTATTGGGACAGGGAAACACTGAAGCTTTCTTT.

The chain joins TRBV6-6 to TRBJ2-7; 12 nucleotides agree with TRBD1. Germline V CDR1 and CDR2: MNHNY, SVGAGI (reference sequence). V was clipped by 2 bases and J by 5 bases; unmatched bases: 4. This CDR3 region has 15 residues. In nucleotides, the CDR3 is TGTGCCAGCAGTTACATGGGACAGGGGGCGGACGAGCAGTACTTC. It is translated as CASSYMGQGADEQYF.

Here the CDR3 DNA reads TGTGCCAGCAGCTTGCTAATCATGGGCCGGACCTCTGGAAACACCATATATTTT. As protein: CASSLLIMGRTSGNTIYF. This chain links TRBV5-4 with TRBJ1-3; no reliable D call. The CDR3 totals 18 residues. Trimming shortened V by 1 base and J by 0 bases, and 17 bases separated the two germline ends. The germline CDR1 and CDR2 sequences are SGHNT and YYREEE (reference sequence).

This CDR3 is CASSQLGGSYNSPLHF. The CDR3 DNA is TGTGCCAGCAGCCAACTCGGTGGCTCCTATAATTCACCCCTCCACTTT. The chain links TRBV5-6 to TRBJ1-6; D is undetermined. The CDR3 spans 16 residues. The V and J ends lost 4 bases and 0 bases respectively, with 11 bases between them. The V gene's germline CDR1 is SGHDT and CDR2 YYEEEE.

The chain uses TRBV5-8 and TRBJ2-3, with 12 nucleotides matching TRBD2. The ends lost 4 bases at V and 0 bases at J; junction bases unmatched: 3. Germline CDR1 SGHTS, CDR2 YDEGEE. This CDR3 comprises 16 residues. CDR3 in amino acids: CASSTGLAGSTDTQYF. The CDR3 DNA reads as TGTGCCAGCAGCACCGGACTAGCGGGAAGCACAGATACGCAGTATTTT.

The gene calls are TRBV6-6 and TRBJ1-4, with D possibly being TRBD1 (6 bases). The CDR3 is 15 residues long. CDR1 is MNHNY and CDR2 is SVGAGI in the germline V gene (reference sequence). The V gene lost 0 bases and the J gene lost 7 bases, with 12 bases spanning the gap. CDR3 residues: CASSYSPQGREKLFF. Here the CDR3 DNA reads TGTGCCAGCAGTTACTCCCCACAGGGCCGTGAAAAACTGTTTTTT.

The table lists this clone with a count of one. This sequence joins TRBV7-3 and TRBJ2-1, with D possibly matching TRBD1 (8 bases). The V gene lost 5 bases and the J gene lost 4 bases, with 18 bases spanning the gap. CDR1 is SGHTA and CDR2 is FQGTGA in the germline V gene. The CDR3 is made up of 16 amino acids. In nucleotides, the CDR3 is TGTGCCAGCAGCCGCACAGGGGGGGCGCTTTACAATGAGCAGTTCTTC. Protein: CASSRTGGALYNEQFF.